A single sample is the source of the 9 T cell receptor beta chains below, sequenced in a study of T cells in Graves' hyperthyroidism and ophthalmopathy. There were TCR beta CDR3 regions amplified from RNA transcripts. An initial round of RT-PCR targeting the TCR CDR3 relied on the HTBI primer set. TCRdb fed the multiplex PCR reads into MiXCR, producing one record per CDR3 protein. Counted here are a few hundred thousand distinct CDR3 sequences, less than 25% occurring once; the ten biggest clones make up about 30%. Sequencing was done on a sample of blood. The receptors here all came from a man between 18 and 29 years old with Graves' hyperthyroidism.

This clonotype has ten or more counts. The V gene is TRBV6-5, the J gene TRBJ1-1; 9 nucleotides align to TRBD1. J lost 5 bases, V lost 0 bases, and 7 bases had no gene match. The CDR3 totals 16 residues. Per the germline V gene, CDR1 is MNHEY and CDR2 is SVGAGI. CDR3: CASSYSQGQGRTEAFF. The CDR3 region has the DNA TGTGCCAGCAGTTACTCACAAGGACAGGGGCGTACTGAAGCTTTCTTT.

DNA of the CDR3: TGTGCCAGTAGTCCCCGGACTTCGAAAGTGGGGCCCGACTATGGCTACACCTTC. Translating it yields CASSPRTSKVGPDYGYTF. V gene TRBV19 combines with J gene TRBJ1-2; a possible D gene is TRBD1 (5 bases). The V end was cut by 5 bases, the J end by 3 bases, with 25 bases between. CDR3 size: 18 residues. Germline CDR1 reads LNHDA; CDR2 reads SQIVND (reference sequence).

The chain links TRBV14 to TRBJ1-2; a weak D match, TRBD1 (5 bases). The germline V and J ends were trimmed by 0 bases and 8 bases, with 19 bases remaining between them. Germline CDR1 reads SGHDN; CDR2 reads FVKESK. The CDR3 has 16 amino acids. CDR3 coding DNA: TGTGCCAGCAGCCAAGAGCATGGGACTGCCACGGGAGGCTACACCTTC. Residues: CASSQEHGTATGGYTF.

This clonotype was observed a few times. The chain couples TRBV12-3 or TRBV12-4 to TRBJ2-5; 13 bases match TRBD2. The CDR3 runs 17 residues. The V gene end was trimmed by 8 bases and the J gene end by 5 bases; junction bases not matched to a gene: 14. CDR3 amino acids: CASGCDRRTSGGETQYF. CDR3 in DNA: TGTGCCAGCGGTTGTGACAGACGGACTAGCGGGGGTGAGACCCAGTACTTC.

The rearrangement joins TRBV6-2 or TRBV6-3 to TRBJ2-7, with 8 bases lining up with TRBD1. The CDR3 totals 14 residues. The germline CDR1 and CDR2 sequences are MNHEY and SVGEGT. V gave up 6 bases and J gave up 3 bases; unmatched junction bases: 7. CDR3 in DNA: TGTGCCAGCAGAAGGACAGGGAGTAACTACGAGCAGTACTTC. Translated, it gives CASRRTGSNYEQYF.

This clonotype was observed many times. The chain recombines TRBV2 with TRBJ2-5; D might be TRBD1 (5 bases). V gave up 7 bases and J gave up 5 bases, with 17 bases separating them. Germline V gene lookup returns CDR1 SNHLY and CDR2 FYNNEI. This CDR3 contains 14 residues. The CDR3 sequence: CASTLKGQPETQYF. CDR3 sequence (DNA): TGTGCCAGCACCCTAAAGGGGCAGCCGGAGACCCAGTACTTC.

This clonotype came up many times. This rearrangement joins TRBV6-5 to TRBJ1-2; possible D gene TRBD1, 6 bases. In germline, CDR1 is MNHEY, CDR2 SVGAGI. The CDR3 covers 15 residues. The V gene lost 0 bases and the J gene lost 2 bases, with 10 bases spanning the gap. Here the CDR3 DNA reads TGTGCCAGCAGTTACTCGAAGGGGGAGAACTATGGCTACACCTTC. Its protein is CASSYSKGENYGYTF.

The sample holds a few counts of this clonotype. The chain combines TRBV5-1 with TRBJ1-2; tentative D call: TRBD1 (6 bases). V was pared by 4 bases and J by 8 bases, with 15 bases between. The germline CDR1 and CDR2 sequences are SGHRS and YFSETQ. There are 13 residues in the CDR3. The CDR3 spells CASSEDRQGGYTF. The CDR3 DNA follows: TGCGCCAGCAGCGAAGACAGGCAAGGGGGCTACACCTTC.

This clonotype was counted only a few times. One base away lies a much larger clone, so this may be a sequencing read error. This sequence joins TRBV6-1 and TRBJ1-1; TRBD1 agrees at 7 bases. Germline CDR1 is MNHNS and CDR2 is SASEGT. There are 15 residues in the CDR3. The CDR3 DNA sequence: TGTGCCAGCAGCCTACAACAGGGGATAGGCACTGAAGCTTGCTTT. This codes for CASSLQQGIGTEACF.